The T cell receptor beta chain under discussion was sequenced for a study of blood T cell repertoires in COVID-19. Authors' methods: Amplified reference gene primers provided the basis for estimating nucleated cell counts. The method was immunoSEQ multiplex PCR; TCRdb's version includes in-frame clones alone and lacks a portion of them. V, J and clone size reflect that table, while D and trimming were determined from the DNA. The sample gives 150,000 to 200,000 clones, about 80% of which show up once; roughly 2% is in the top ten. The CDR3 is 12 amino acids. CDR1 SGHAT and CDR2 FQNNGV come from the germline V gene. Trimming shortened V by 5 bases and J by 1 base, and 5 bases separated the two germline ends.

The rearrangement uses TRBV11-2 and TRBJ2-5; D call uncertain. The source material was peripheral blood. The TCR sequence derives from an elderly woman with acute or convalescent COVID-19. The CDR3 bases are TGTGCCAGCAGCCCCGGCCAAGAGACCCAGTACTTC. Its protein product is CASSPGQETQYF.